The sequence of this TCR beta chain was determined in a study of T cell clusters in autoimmune cytopenias. Findings and caveats of the study: TRB repertoire shifts in secondary cytopenia and chronic lymphocytic leukemia mostly reflected lymphoma, not autoimmunity. Primary autoimmune cytopenia patients appeared to lack physiological T cell clusters present in healthy donors.

TRB was amplified from approximately 230 ng of peripheral blood genomic DNA per sample. TRB rearrangements were amplified by touch-down multiplex PCR with mixed TRB-A/B primers. TCRdb reprocessed the multiplex PCR reads and stores each CDR3 protein as one record, lacking DNA. The sample has some 3,000 distinct CDR3 sequences. CDR1 is SEHNR and CDR2 is FQNEAQ in the germline V gene (reference sequence). This CDR3 contains 12 residues. This clonotype counts as medium-sized by frequency. Its specificity is unknown. The receptor was derived from a human donor with an autoimmune cytopenia or autoimmune hepatitis (not recorded which). The V and J genes are TRBV7-9 and TRBJ2-5; checking the TCRdb D call of TRBD2 is not possible without DNA. The source material was peripheral blood. CDR3: CALRENGETQYF.